The 4 T cell receptor beta chains listed next were all sequenced from one sample in a study of neurological immune-mediated disorders. TCRdb re-analysed the 5' RACE reads in MiXCR, keeping a single row per CDR3 protein. The sample contains around 94,000 distinct CDR3 sequences, 3.5% to 4% of which appear only once. Sequencing was done on a sample of PBMCs. The origin of the receptors is a woman aged 18-29 years with multiple sclerosis.

CDR3 protein: CASSLQGRDEKLFF. CDR3 coding DNA: TGCGCCAGCAGCTTACAGGGCCGAGATGAAAAACTGTTTTTT. V usage is TRBV5-1 and J usage is TRBJ1-4, with D possibly matching TRBD1 (6 bases). The CDR3 totals 14 residues. V was shortened by 2 bases and J by 6 bases, with 11 bases between the two germline ends. CDR1 is SGHRS and CDR2 is YFSETQ in the germline V gene.

This clonotype was recorded a few times. The chain combines TRBV20-1 with TRBJ2-4; D remains ambiguous. Germline CDR1 is DFQATT and CDR2 is SNEGSKA (reference sequence). V was pared by 6 bases and J by 7 bases, with 16 bases between. The CDR3 runs 13 residues. CDR3 residues: CSAKLVGVNIQYF. In DNA, the CDR3 is TGCAGTGCCAAATTGGTAGGAGTCAACATTCAGTACTTC.

Many counts were recorded for this clonotype. The chain combines TRBV4-1 with TRBJ1-4; possibly TRBD1 for D (6 bases). CDR3 length: 15 amino acids. Germline V gene lookup returns CDR1 MGHRA and CDR2 YSYEKL. Trimming pared 1 base from V and 8 bases from J, leaving 14 bases between. CDR3 residues: CASSQVGGPGEKLFF. CDR3 nucleotides: TGCGCCAGCAGCCAAGTGGGGGGGCCGGGGGAAAAACTGTTTTTT.

This clonotype was found many times. This chain connects TRBV5-4 to TRBJ2-7; D assignment may be TRBD1 or TRBD2 (6 bases each). CDR1 and CDR2 from the germline V gene are SGHNT and YYREEE (reference sequence). This CDR3 is 18 amino acids long. V was shortened by 4 bases and J by 1 base, with 24 bases between the two germline ends. The CDR3 DNA follows: TGTGCCAGCAGCCAATTCAGGGACCGGGGGACAATTTCCTACGAGCAGTACTTC. Translating gives CASSQFRDRGTISYEQYF.